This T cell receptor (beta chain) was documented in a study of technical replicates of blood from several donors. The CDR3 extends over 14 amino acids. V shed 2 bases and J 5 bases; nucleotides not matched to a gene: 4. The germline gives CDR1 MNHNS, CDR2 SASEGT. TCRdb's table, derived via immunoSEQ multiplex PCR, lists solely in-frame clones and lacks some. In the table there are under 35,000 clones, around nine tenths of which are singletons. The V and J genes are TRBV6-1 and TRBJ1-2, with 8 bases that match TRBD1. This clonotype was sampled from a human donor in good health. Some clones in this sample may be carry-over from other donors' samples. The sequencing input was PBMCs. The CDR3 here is CASSELGTGYGYTF. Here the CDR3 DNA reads TGTGCCAGCAGTGAATTGGGGACAGGATATGGCTACACCTTC.